Shown below are 31 T cell receptor beta chains from a single sample sequenced in a study of T cells after yellow fever vaccination. MiXCR, run by TCRdb on the 5' RACE reads, gives a single entry per CDR3 protein. The sample has hundreds of thousands of distinct CDR3 sequences, approximately 12% seen once. The starting material was PBMCs, obtained on the day of the yellow fever booster vaccination. These receptors all stem from a young man who received the YFV17D yellow fever vaccine.

This clonotype has more than one count but fewer than ten. The chain couples TRBV11-2 to TRBJ1-1; D remains unclear. Germline CDR1 reads SGHAT; CDR2 reads FQNNGV. The CDR3 extends over 15 amino acids. V gave up 1 base and J gave up 3 bases, with 12 bases separating them. CDR3 DNA: TGTGCCAGCAGCTTAGGGCAAGCCGAATACACTGAAGCTTTCTTT. It specifies CASSLGQAEYTEAFF.

The gene calls are TRBV6-5 and TRBJ2-7; TRBD2 agrees at 11 bases. The CDR3 contains 16 residues. Germline values: CDR1 MNHEY, CDR2 SVGAGI. V lost 6 bases to trimming and J lost 1 base; unmatched junction nucleotides: 8. As DNA, the CDR3 is TGTGCCAGCAGGAGACTAGCGGGACAAGAGTCCTACGAGCAGTACTTC. It encodes CASRRLAGQESYEQYF.

In its sample, this clonotype was seen once. The chain has TRBV24-1 and TRBJ2-3; 8 bases are shared with TRBD1. CDR3 length: 16 amino acids. Germline loops: CDR1 KGHDR, CDR2 SFDVKD. The J segment lost 6 bases and the V segment lost 2 bases, leaving 9 bases of the junction unmatched. Written as DNA, the CDR3 is TGTGCCACCAGTGATTCGCGGGCAGGGGGCATGGATACGCAGTATTTT. It translates to CATSDSRAGGMDTQYF.

Remarks on this clonotype: A read error may be the cause here, since a much bigger clone is one base away. CDR3 protein: CSVEGRLAYEQYF. DNA of the CDR3: TGCAGCGTTGAGGGGAGACTGGCCTACGAGCAGTACTTC. This chain links TRBV29-1 with TRBJ2-7, with a tentative D call TRBD2 (5 bases). CDR3 length: 13 residues. Germline V lookup: CDR1 SQVTM, CDR2 ANQGSEA. V was pared by 3 bases and J by 2 bases, with 11 bases between.

This chain connects TRBV7-2 to TRBJ2-3; 7 nucleotides agree with TRBD1. The CDR3 runs to 16 residues. The V gene end was trimmed by 10 bases and the J gene end by 2 bases; junction bases not matched to a gene: 15. Germline V gene sequence: CDR1 SGHTA, CDR2 FQGNSA. The CDR3 DNA reads TGTGCCACCAAGTACAGACAGGGCACCATCACAGATACGCAGTATTTT. This encodes CATKYRQGTITDTQYF.

This clonotype was counted between two and nine times. The chain uses TRBV7-9 and TRBJ2-3; no firm D call. The CDR3 has 14 amino acids. Trimming removed 2 bases at V and 4 bases at J, with 10 bases between. Germline values: CDR1 SEHNR, CDR2 FQNEAQ (reference sequence). The CDR3 here is CASSLRKSPDTQYF. DNA for the CDR3: TGTGCCAGCAGCTTACGGAAGTCCCCAGATACGCAGTATTTT. Together with reference TRBV7-9 and TRBJ2-3, the CDR3 gives the full variable domain: DTGVSQNPRHKITKRGQNVTFRCDPISEHNRLYWYRQTLGQGPEFLTYFQNEAQLEKSRLLSDRFSAERPKGSFSTLEIQRTEQGDSAMYLCASSLRKSPDTQYFGPGTRLTVL.

This clonotype occurred a few times. The chain joins TRBV11-2 to TRBJ2-3, with TRBD1 matching over 10 bases. The trim removed 5 bases at V and 4 bases at J, leaving 3 bases unmatched. The CDR3 loop spans 14 amino acids. Germline lookup yields CDR1 SGHAT and CDR2 FQNNGV. The CDR3 nucleotides read TGTGCCAGCAGCGACAGGGGGCTATCAGATACGCAGTATTTT. This sequence encodes CASSDRGLSDTQYF. The variable domain in full, completed from reference TRBV11-2 and TRBJ2-3, reads EAGVAQSPRYKIIEKRQSVAFWCNPISGHATLYWYQQILGQGPKLLIQFQNNGVVDDSQLPKDRFSAERLKGVDSTLKIQPAKLEDSAVYLCASSDRGLSDTQYFGPGTRLTVL.

Many counts were recorded for this clonotype. The rearrangement uses TRBV20-1 and TRBJ1-5; a weak D match, TRBD1 (6 bases). There are 13 residues in the CDR3. Germline V lookup: CDR1 DFQATT, CDR2 SNEGSKA (reference sequence). Trimming left V 7 bases short and J 6 bases short, with 16 bases between. Here the CDR3 reads CSVAGGESQPQHF. The CDR3, as DNA: TGCAGTGTGGCCGGGGGCGAGAGTCAGCCCCAGCATTTT.

Only a few counts were recorded for this clonotype. This chain links TRBV3-1 with TRBJ1-1; D is ambiguous. Trimming removed 1 base at V and 13 bases at J, with 10 bases between. This CDR3 spans 11 amino acids. CDR1 LGHDT and CDR2 YNNKEL come from the germline V gene (reference sequence). CDR3 nucleotides: TGTGCCAGCAGCCAAGGAGGACGTGGTTTCTTT. Its protein is CASSQGGRGFF.

This clonotype showed up just a few times. The chain uses TRBV20-1 and TRBJ2-1, with 12 bases identical to TRBD2. With V trimmed by 1 base and J by 3 bases, 10 bases remained unmatched. The CDR3 length is 18 residues. In germline, CDR1 is DFQATT, CDR2 SNEGSKA (reference sequence). DNA of the CDR3: TGCAGTGCTAGAGCGACTAGCGGGAGAAGCATTGTCTACAATGAGCAGTTCTTC. Its translation is CSARATSGRSIVYNEQFF.

This clonotype was detected only a few times. The chain recombines TRBV20-1 with TRBJ1-1; D call uncertain. This CDR3 has 13 residues. CDR1 and CDR2 from the germline V gene are DFQATT and SNEGSKA (reference sequence). V gave up 7 bases and J gave up 0 bases, with 12 bases separating them. As DNA, the CDR3 is TGCAGTGGTGATGCGTCCATGAACACTGAAGCTTTCTTT. Its translation: CSGDASMNTEAFF.

This clonotype was picked up a small number of times. This rearrangement joins TRBV7-8 to TRBJ1-5; D perhaps matches TRBD1 (6 bases). The CDR3 has 15 residues. Trimming pared 7 bases from V and 2 bases from J, leaving 15 bases between. Germline CDR1 reads SGHVS; CDR2 reads FQNEAQ. The CDR3 sequence: CASTEMGAGNQPQHF. In DNA, the CDR3 is TGTGCCAGCACCGAGATGGGGGCGGGCAATCAGCCCCAGCATTTT. The whole variable domain, remainder taken from reference TRBV7-8 and TRBJ1-5, is GAGVSQSPRYKVAKRGQDVALRCDPISGHVSLFWYQQALGQGPEFLTYFQNEAQLDKSGLPSDRFFAERPEGSVSTLKIQRTQQEDSAVYLCASTEMGAGNQPQHFGDGTRLSIL.

This clonotype was observed a few times. The chain employs TRBV12-3 or TRBV12-4 and TRBJ2-7; TRBD1 matches at 9 bases. Trimming removed 1 base from V and 3 bases from J; junction bases left unmatched: 1. CDR3 length equals 14 residues. The chain's CDR3 is CASSLETGGYEQYF. CDR3 in DNA: TGTGCCAGCAGTTTAGAGACAGGGGGCTACGAGCAGTACTTC.

This chain connects TRBV5-1 to TRBJ2-1; 13 nucleotides match TRBD2. The CDR3 has 16 amino acids. The V gene's germline CDR1 is SGHRS and CDR2 YFSETQ. J lost 9 bases, V lost 3 bases, and 9 bases had no gene match. CDR3 nucleotides: TGCGCCAGCAGCTCCCCGGGACTAGCGGGATTCAGTGAGCAGTTCTTC. Amino acids: CASSSPGLAGFSEQFF.

This clonotype appeared a few times. The chain carries TRBV20-1 and TRBJ2-2, with D maybe TRBD2 (5 bases). Germline loops: CDR1 DFQATT, CDR2 SNEGSKA (reference sequence). V was trimmed by 2 bases and J by 0 bases, leaving 7 bases between them. CDR3 length: 14 residues. This chain's CDR3 is CSARTRANTGELFF. The DNA of the CDR3 is TGCAGTGCTAGAACGCGGGCGAACACCGGGGAGCTGTTTTTT.

The genes are TRBV19 and TRBJ1-2; tentatively, D is TRBD1 (5 bases). The CDR3 is 13 residues long. Germline CDR1 LNHDA, CDR2 SQIVND (reference sequence). V lost 5 bases and J 2 bases, leaving 9 bases between the germline ends. The CDR3 sequence: CASSRTRNYGYTF. Here the CDR3 DNA reads TGTGCCAGTAGTCGGACAAGAAACTATGGCTACACCTTC.

This clonotype has only a few counts. This chain connects TRBV27 to TRBJ2-4; TRBD1 aligns across 7 bases. The V gene's germline CDR1 is MNHEY and CDR2 SMNVEV (reference sequence). V lost 5 bases and J lost 6; bases outside the gene matches: 7. The CDR3 spans 14 residues. DNA for the CDR3: TGTGCCAGCAGTCAACAGGGGACCGTAAACATTCAGTACTTC. Amino acid sequence: CASSQQGTVNIQYF.

This clonotype has just a few counts. The CDR3 loop is CASSRRLARGLDTQYF. The DNA of the CDR3 is TGTGCCAGCAGTCGCCGACTAGCGAGGGGGTTGGATACGCAGTATTTT. The rearrangement uses TRBV6-1 and TRBJ2-3; TRBD2 agrees at 8 bases. The CDR3 is made up of 16 amino acids. The V and J ends lost 5 bases and 6 bases, in that order; junction bases with no gene match: 13. Germline CDR1 reads MNHNS; CDR2 reads SASEGT.

The chain employs TRBV7-9 and TRBJ2-3; 8 bases fit TRBD2. V trimming: 2 bases; J trimming: 1 base; junction bases outside the gene matches: 5. CDR3 size: 16 residues. Germline assignment: CDR1 SEHNR and CDR2 FQNEAQ (reference sequence). In DNA form, the CDR3 reads TGTGCCAGCAGCTTACAGAGCGGGGGACGCACAGATACGCAGTATTTT. This sequence encodes CASSLQSGGRTDTQYF.

This clonotype was seen more than once but under ten times. The chain uses TRBV20-1 and TRBJ2-3; TRBD2 aligns across 15 bases. Unmatched junction bases numbered 16, after V lost 4 bases and J lost 11 bases. CDR1 and CDR2 (germline): DFQATT, SNEGSKA (reference sequence). The CDR3 has 17 amino acids. Here the CDR3 DNA reads TGCAGTGCTATTCTCAGGACTAGCGGGAGGGGAGTGGAGGGGCAGTATTTT. Its protein product is CSAILRTSGRGVEGQYF.

This clonotype was detected a few times. The chain has TRBV5-1 and TRBJ2-3; 13 bases agree with TRBD2. Trimming at V came to 4 bases and at J to 5 bases, leaving 13 bases not matched to a gene. The CDR3 sequence is 18 residues long. Per germline, CDR1 SGHRS and CDR2 YFSETQ. This CDR3 reads CASSPDPPTSGRLDTQYF. The CDR3 DNA reads TGCGCCAGCAGCCCCGATCCTCCGACTAGCGGGAGGTTAGATACGCAGTATTTT. The complete variable domain, with remaining parts taken from reference TRBV5-1 and TRBJ2-3, reads KAGVTQTPRYLIKTRGQQVTLSCSPISGHRSVSWYQQTPGQGLQFLFEYFSETQRNKGNFPGRFSGRQFSNSRSEMNVSTLELGDSALYLCASSPDPPTSGRLDTQYFGPGTRLTVL.

The chain employs TRBV20-1 and TRBJ2-7, with 8 bases that match TRBD1. The CDR3 has 16 amino acids. Germline V lookup: CDR1 DFQATT, CDR2 SNEGSKA (reference sequence). Losses at the gene ends were 5 bases for V and 4 bases for J; bases not matched to a gene: 16. CDR3 in DNA: TGCAGTGCTGGGGATCCCAGGCAGGGGGCGGGGTACGAGCAGTACTTC. Its translation is CSAGDPRQGAGYEQYF.

The chain uses TRBV7-2 and TRBJ2-3; 9 nucleotides agree with TRBD2. CDR1 SGHTA and CDR2 FQGNSA come from the germline V gene. CDR3 size: 16 residues. Trimming at V came to 3 bases and at J to 2 bases, leaving 6 bases not matched to a gene. The chain's CDR3 is CASSLGPSGNTDTQYF. The CDR3, as DNA: TGTGCCAGCAGCTTGGGGCCTAGCGGGAACACAGATACGCAGTATTTT.

The chain couples TRBV3-1 to TRBJ1-4; TRBD1 matches at 7 bases. The junction had 6 bases not matched to a gene; V was cut back by 3 bases and J by 8 bases. The CDR3 runs to 14 residues. CDR1 LGHDT and CDR2 YNNKEL come from the germline V gene (reference sequence). Here the CDR3 reads CASSQRDRREKLFF. The CDR3 coding sequence is TGTGCCAGCAGCCAGAGGGACAGAAGGGAAAAACTGTTTTTT.

This clonotype was seen only a few times. The V gene is TRBV12-3 or TRBV12-4, the J gene TRBJ2-6; D is uncertain. The CDR3 spans 15 residues. V lost 5 bases, J lost 0 bases, and 8 bases lay in between. The CDR3 region is CASSNNLSGANVLTF. The DNA for the CDR3 is TGTGCCAGCAGTAATAATCTCTCTGGGGCCAACGTCCTGACTTTC.

In its sample, this clonotype was seen a few times. The chain employs TRBV29-1 and TRBJ2-3, with 8 bases that match TRBD1. Germline trimming cut 7 bases from V and 2 bases from J; bases unmatched to any gene: 11. Germline values: CDR1 SQVTM, CDR2 ANQGSEA. The CDR3 runs 15 residues. The CDR3 DNA sequence: TGCAGCGGGGTGAGGGGACAGGCGCACACAGATACGCAGTATTTT. Translated, it gives CSGVRGQAHTDTQYF.

This clonotype showed up just a few times. V and J are TRBV7-7 and TRBJ2-7, with D possibly being TRBD2 (6 bases). The CDR3 length is 14 residues. Trimming left V 4 bases short and J 2 bases short, with 12 bases between. CDR1 is SSHAT and CDR2 is FNYEAQ in the germline V gene (reference sequence). The CDR3 nucleotides are TGTGCCAGCAGCTCGCGGGCGGGACCCTACGAGCAGTACTTC. Protein: CASSSRAGPYEQYF.

In its sample, this clonotype was seen a few times. CDR3 coding DNA: TGTGCCAGCAGCCGACCGGGACTAGCGGGAAGGGAGACCCAGTACTTC. The encoded protein is CASSRPGLAGRETQYF. This chain connects TRBV7-9 to TRBJ2-5, with 13 nucleotides matching TRBD2. The length of the CDR3 is 16 residues. V was clipped by 5 bases and J by 5 bases; unmatched bases: 8. The germline CDR1 and CDR2 sequences are SEHNR and FQNEAQ (reference sequence).

The CDR3 region has the DNA TGTGCCAGCAGCCCCCTCGGCCAGAGCACAGATACGCAGTATTTT. Translated: CASSPLGQSTDTQYF. The chain has TRBV7-3 and TRBJ2-3, with D unresolved. The germline V gene encodes CDR1 SGHTA and CDR2 FQGTGA. The CDR3 has 15 residues. Between the trimmed V and J ends, which lost 5 bases and 0 bases, there was a span of 12 bases.

This clonotype was seen a handful of times. The genes are TRBV25-1 and TRBJ2-7; no clear D. The CDR3 runs 13 residues. V lost 1 base and J lost 3, with 7 bases in between. Germline assignment: CDR1 MGHDK and CDR2 SYGVNS. The CDR3 is CASSESPSYEQYF. The CDR3 coding sequence is TGTGCCAGCAGTGAATCCCCCAGCTACGAGCAGTACTTC.

The V and J genes are TRBV30 and TRBJ2-7; D possibly corresponds to TRBD2 (6 bases). From germline, CDR1 is GTSNPN and CDR2 SVGIG (reference sequence). Trimming removed 3 bases at V and 0 bases at J, with 9 bases between. This CDR3 contains 13 residues. The CDR3: CAWRGGNSYEQYF. The CDR3 region has the DNA TGTGCCTGGAGGGGGGGAAACTCCTACGAGCAGTACTTC.